This T cell receptor beta chain comes out of a study of CD8 T cells in Susac syndrome. Across the whole study: Within the sequenced Susac syndrome patient group, over 5 exhibited active disease and fewer than ten were in remission. Susac syndrome patients were untreated, on corticosteroids with some adding intravenous immunoglobulin, or on intravenous immunoglobulin only.

Ten or more counts support this clonotype. Its antigen is unknown. One junction end disagrees with the germline gene, perhaps due to a read error. The RNA input was roughly 0.45 to 1 ug, and it was reverse transcribed with random hexamers. Each CDR3 protein gets one entry after TCRdb re-called the immunoSEQ multiplex PCR reads with MiXCR. The sample consists of about 240,000 distinct CDR3 sequences, about 96% of them appearing once. Overall study findings and caveats: In Susac syndrome, the CD4+ T cell repertoires did not show clonal expansion.

The sample was CD4+ T cells from PBMCs. The TCR was taken from a human donor with Susac syndrome.

The CDR3 DNA reads as TGTGCCAGCAGCTTAGACAATGAGCAGTTCTTC. This encodes CASSLDNEQFF. The V gene is TRBV5-1, the J gene TRBJ2-1; D unresolved. Germline V CDR1 and CDR2: SGHRS, YFSETQ. The CDR3 loop spans 11 amino acids.